The 10 T cell receptor beta chains in this list originate from one sample, sequenced in a study of CD8 T cells in Susac syndrome. With random hexamers, reverse transcription was performed on about 0.5 to 1 ug of RNA. TCRdb fed the immunoSEQ multiplex PCR reads into MiXCR, producing one record per CDR3 protein. The profile covers 80,000 to 90,000 distinct CDR3 sequences, with approximately 95% appearing a single time and roughly 0.5% taken by the ten largest. Sequences were obtained from CD8+ T cells from PBMCs. These receptor sequences come from a human donor with Susac syndrome.

The J gene is TRBJ2-3, the V gene TRBV7-8; TRBD1 matches at 9 bases. Germline-derived CDR1 and CDR2 are SGHVS and FQNEAQ. The CDR3 has 17 residues. J gave up 6 bases and V 5 bases, and 15 bases lay outside the gene matches. DNA for the CDR3: TGTGCCAGCAGCCCGGGGACAGGGCGACGTATCCTCGATACGCAGTATTTT. This sequence encodes CASSPGTGRRILDTQYF. The variable domain in full, with the rest retrieved from reference TRBV7-8 and TRBJ2-3, is GAGVSQSPRYKVAKRGQDVALRCDPISGHVSLFWYQQALGQGPEFLTYFQNEAQLDKSGLPSDRFFAERPEGSVSTLKIQRTQQEDSAVYLCASSPGTGRRILDTQYFGPGTRLTVL.

DNA for the CDR3: TGCAGTGCAGTCGGACTAGCGGGAGCTTTCACAGATACGCAGTATTTT. It yields the protein CSAVGLAGAFTDTQYF. The V and J genes are TRBV20-1 and TRBJ2-3; TRBD2 matches 13 bases. Losses at the gene ends were 6 bases for V and 2 bases for J; bases not matched to a gene: 8. Germline V gives CDR1 DFQATT, CDR2 SNEGSKA (reference sequence). The CDR3 has 16 residues.

This sequence joins TRBV28 and TRBJ2-7; D might be TRBD1 or TRBD2, each matching 5 bases. Trimming left V 11 bases short and J 3 bases short, with 5 bases between. There are 9 residues in the CDR3. The germline V gene encodes CDR1 MDHEN and CDR2 SYDVKM. CDR3 sequence (DNA): TGTGCCGGGGGCTACGAGCAGTACTTC. It codes for CAGGYEQYF.

This rearrangement joins TRBV7-9 to TRBJ2-7; D not certain. There are 12 residues in the CDR3. Germline loops: CDR1 SEHNR, CDR2 FQNEAQ (reference sequence). Trimming removed 4 bases from V and 6 bases from J, with 10 bases in between. In DNA form, the CDR3 reads TGTGCCAGCAGCTACCCCCTTCTCGAGCAGTACTTC. This encodes CASSYPLLEQYF.

The rearrangement joins TRBV20-1 to TRBJ2-1, with D possibly being TRBD2 (5 bases). Trimming pared 1 base from V and 6 bases from J, leaving 13 bases between. The germline V gene has CDR1 DFQATT and CDR2 SNEGSKA (reference sequence). The CDR3 consists of 14 residues. CDR3 bases: TGCAGTGCTAGAGCGAGGGAGTCTCGCAATGAGCAGTTCTTC. Protein sequence: CSARARESRNEQFF.

The CDR3 nucleotides are TGCAGTGCTAGAGTGCAGGAGGAATTTTATGGCTACACCTTC. Translation: CSARVQEEFYGYTF. This sequence joins TRBV20-1 and TRBJ1-2; D unclear. There are 14 residues in the CDR3. V lost 1 base and J lost 5, with 14 bases in between. From germline, CDR1 is DFQATT and CDR2 SNEGSKA (reference sequence).

The rearrangement links TRBV4-1 to TRBJ2-7; weak D call: TRBD2 (5 bases). CDR3 size: 14 residues. The V end was cut by 1 base, the J end by 2 bases, with 9 bases between. Germline values: CDR1 MGHRA, CDR2 YSYEKL. CDR3 amino acids: CASSQVAGPYEQYF. CDR3 DNA sequence: TGCGCCAGCAGCCAAGTCGCGGGTCCCTACGAGCAGTACTTC.

The chain combines TRBV20-1 with TRBJ2-1; 7 bases are a match to TRBD2. This CDR3 region has 14 residues. The ends lost 5 bases at V and 2 bases at J; junction bases unmatched: 6. Germline CDR1 and CDR2: DFQATT and SNEGSKA (reference sequence). CDR3 sequence (DNA): TGCAGTGCTCCAGGACTAGTTGCCTACAATGAGCAGTTCTTC. Translated: CSAPGLVAYNEQFF.

The chain uses TRBV9 and TRBJ1-1, with D possibly being TRBD1 (5 bases). This CDR3 comprises 16 residues. CDR1 SGDLS and CDR2 YYNGEE come from the germline V gene. The ends were cut back, 4 bases at V and 6 bases at J, with 22 bases in the middle. In DNA, the CDR3 is TGTGCCAGCAGCCCATCCTGGGGGGTCGGAGTCCCTGAAGCTTTCTTT. The encoded protein is CASSPSWGVGVPEAFF.

The chain recombines TRBV15 with TRBJ2-5; D uncertain. The CDR3 runs 15 residues. V was shortened by 5 bases and J by 0 bases, with 13 bases between the two germline ends. CDR1 and CDR2 from the germline V gene are LNHNV and YYDKDF (reference sequence). CDR3 coding DNA: TGTGCCACCAGCCCCTCCGGCGCGGACCAAGAGACCCAGTACTTC. Translating it yields CATSPSGADQETQYF.